One T cell receptor beta chain is described in this entry. Its antigen is unknown. The sample originates from a study of T-cell reconstitution after alpha-beta-depleted transplantation in children. Study-wide points: Reports say that about two months after transplant, the alpha-beta T cells came out of several hundred graft clones that had expanded.

Using unique molecular identifiers, the investigators prepared the TCRbeta library. TCRdb processed the PCR reads anew with MiXCR; each CDR3 protein has one entry. The table records 280,000 or so distinct CDR3 sequences, roughly 10% of them present only once. This specimen consisted of peripheral blood, obtained 180 days after TCRalphabeta/CD19-depleted stem cell transplant. This sequence was found in a male patient aged 2 to 10 who had a stem cell transplant for chronic granulomatous disease, so the T cells may come from the graft donor.

The CDR3 DNA is TGCAGTGCTATAGGGGGCAGGGCCCACGAGCAGTACTTC. Its translation: CSAIGGRAHEQYF. The chain is built from TRBV20-1 and TRBJ2-7; 7 bases match TRBD1. V lost 4 bases and J lost 5; bases outside the gene matches: 8. CDR3 size: 13 residues. Germline V gene lookup returns CDR1 DFQATT and CDR2 SNEGSKA (reference sequence).